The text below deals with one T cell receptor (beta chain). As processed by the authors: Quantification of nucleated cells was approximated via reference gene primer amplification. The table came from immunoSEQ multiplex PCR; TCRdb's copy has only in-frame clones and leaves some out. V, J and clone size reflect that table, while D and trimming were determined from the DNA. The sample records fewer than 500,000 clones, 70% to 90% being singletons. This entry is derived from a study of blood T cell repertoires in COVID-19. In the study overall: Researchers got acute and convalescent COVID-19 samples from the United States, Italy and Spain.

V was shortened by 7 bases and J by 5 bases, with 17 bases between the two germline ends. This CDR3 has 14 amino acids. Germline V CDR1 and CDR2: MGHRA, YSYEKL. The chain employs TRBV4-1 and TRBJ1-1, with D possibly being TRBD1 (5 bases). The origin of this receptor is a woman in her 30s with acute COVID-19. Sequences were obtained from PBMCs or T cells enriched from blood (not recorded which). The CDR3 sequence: CASIRPGGGTEAFF. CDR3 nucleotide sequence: TGCGCCAGCATCCGTCCCGGGGGAGGGACTGAAGCTTTCTTT.